The clone carrying this TCR beta chain was seen just once. Its antigen is as yet unknown. The data belong to a study of T cell responses to AZD1222 COVID-19 vaccine. Study results and limitations: Clonal diversity was possibly underestimated, and white British individuals and females predominated among donors.

Here immunoSEQ multiplex PCR was the method, and the copy in TCRdb shows in-frame clones only, minus some. The sample records under 80,000 clones, about 91% being singletons. The TCR sequence derives from an adult in good health. The starting material was peripheral blood, obtained on day 0 of AZD1222 vaccination.

CDR3 residues: CASSRGSGYGDTQYF. CDR3 bases: TGTGCCAGCAGCCGCGGGTCAGGGTACGGAGATACGCAGTATTTT. The rearrangement joins TRBV11-3 to TRBJ2-3; either TRBD1 or TRBD2 may supply D (5 bases each). The ends were cut back, 5 bases at V and 5 bases at J, with 17 bases in the middle. The germline gives CDR1 SGHNT, CDR2 YENEEA. The CDR3 contains 15 residues. Full variable domain (missing parts from reference TRBV11-3 and TRBJ2-3): EAGVVQSPRYKIIEKKQPVAFWCNPISGHNTLYWYLQNLGQGPELLIRYENEEAVDDSQLPKDRFSAERLKGVDSTLKIQPAELGDSAVYLCASSRGSGYGDTQYFGPGTRLTVL.